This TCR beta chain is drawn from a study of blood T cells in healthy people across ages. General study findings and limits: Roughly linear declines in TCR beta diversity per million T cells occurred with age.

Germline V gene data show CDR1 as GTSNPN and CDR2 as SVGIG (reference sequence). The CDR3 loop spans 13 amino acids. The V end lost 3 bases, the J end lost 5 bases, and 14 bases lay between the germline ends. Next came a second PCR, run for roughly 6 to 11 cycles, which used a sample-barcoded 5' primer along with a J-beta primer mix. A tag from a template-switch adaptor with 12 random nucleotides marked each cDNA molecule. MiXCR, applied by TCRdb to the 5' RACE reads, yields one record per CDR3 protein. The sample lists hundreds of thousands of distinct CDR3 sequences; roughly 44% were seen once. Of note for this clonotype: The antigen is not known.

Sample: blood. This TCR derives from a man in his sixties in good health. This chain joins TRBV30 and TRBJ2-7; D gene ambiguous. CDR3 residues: CAWSCHQDDEQYF. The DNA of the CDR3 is TGTGCCTGGAGCTGCCATCAGGACGACGAGCAGTACTTC.